The T cell receptor beta chain described here comes from a study of T cells in Graves' hyperthyroidism and ophthalmopathy. Looked up from germline, CDR1 is MNHNS and CDR2 is SASEGT. This CDR3 contains 14 residues. With 6 bases clipped from V and 8 bases from J, the junction kept 9 bases outside the gene matches. Researchers took RNA transcripts and amplified the TCR beta CDR3 regions from them. First-round RT-PCR targeting the TCR CDR3 was performed with the HTBI primer set. TCRdb analysed the multiplex PCR reads with MiXCR anew, one entry per CDR3 protein. The sample includes fewer than 450,000 distinct CDR3 sequences, 11% to 15% of them seen just once. Ophthalmopathy cases met thresholds of Clinical Activity Score at least 3, NOSPECS grade at least 4 and duration under 3 months. It was uncontrolled infection, other autoimmune disease, pregnancy or lactation that excluded patients. The source of the PBMCs was approximately 9.5 ml of fresh peripheral blood.

Only a few counts were recorded for this clonotype. The V and J genes are TRBV6-1 and TRBJ1-4; TRBD1 aligns across 7 bases. The clonotype was recovered from a man between 45 and 60 years old with Graves' ophthalmopathy. The specimen was blood. CDR3 region: CASRSGATGEKLFF. The DNA of the CDR3 is TGTGCCAGCAGATCTGGGGCGACAGGGGAAAAACTGTTTTTT.